This T cell receptor beta chain emerged from a study of neurological immune-mediated disorders. The sample holds many counts of this clonotype. Trimming at V came to 0 bases and at J to 9 bases, leaving 11 bases not matched to a gene. Germline assignment: CDR1 SGHDN and CDR2 FVKESK. The CDR3 runs to 16 residues. 5'RACE generated cDNA with 10-nucleotide random UMIs. TCRdb reprocessed the 5' RACE reads with MiXCR, giving one entry per CDR3 protein. The sample lists 55,000 to 70,000 distinct CDR3 sequences, roughly 3.9% occurring once. The source material was PBMCs. The sequence derives from a man younger than 45 with multiple sclerosis. The chain joins TRBV14 to TRBJ2-1; 7 bases align to TRBD1. CDR3 nucleotide sequence: TGTGCCAGCAGCCAAGATATTGGCAGGGGGTGGGGTGAGCAGTTCTTC. Translating gives CASSQDIGRGWGEQFF.